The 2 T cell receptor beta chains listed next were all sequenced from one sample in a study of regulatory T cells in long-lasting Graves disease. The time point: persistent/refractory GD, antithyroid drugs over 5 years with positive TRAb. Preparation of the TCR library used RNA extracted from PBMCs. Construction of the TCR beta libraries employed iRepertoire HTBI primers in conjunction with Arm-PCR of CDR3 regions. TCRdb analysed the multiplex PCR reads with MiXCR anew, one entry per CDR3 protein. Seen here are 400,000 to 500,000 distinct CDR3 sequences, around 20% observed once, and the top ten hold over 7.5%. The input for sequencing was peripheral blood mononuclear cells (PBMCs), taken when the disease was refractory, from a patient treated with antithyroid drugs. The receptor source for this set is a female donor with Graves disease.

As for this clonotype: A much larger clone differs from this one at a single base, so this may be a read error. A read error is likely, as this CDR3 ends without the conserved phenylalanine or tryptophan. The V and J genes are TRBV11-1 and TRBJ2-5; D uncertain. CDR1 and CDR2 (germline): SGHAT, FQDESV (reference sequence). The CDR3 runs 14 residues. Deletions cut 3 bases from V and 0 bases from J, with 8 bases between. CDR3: CASSFERYQETQYL. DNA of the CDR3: TGTGCCAGCAGCTTTGAACGGTACCAAGAGACCCAGTACCTC.

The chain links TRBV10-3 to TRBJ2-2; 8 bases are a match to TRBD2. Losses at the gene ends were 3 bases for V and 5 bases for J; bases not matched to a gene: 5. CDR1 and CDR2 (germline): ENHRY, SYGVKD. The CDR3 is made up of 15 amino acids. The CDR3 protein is CAISDLSGRTGELFF. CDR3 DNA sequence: TGTGCCATCAGTGACCTCAGCGGGAGAACCGGGGAGCTGTTTTTT.